The source of this T cell receptor beta chain is a study of OX40 agonist ivuxolimab in advanced cancers. Whole-study findings and limits: Researchers did not determine the expanded peripheral T cells' antigen specificity.

CDR1 and CDR2 from the germline V gene are MNHNY and SVGAGI (reference sequence). V lost 6 bases and J lost 5; bases outside the gene matches: 2. CDR3 length: 13 amino acids. Here immunoSEQ multiplex PCR was the method, and the copy in TCRdb shows in-frame clones only, minus some. The table shows under 85,000 clones, with around 87% occurring only once. Comments on this clone: Its antigen is not identified.

The chain has TRBV6-6 and TRBJ2-2; TRBD1 matches at 8 bases. The clonotype comes from an adult with an advanced solid tumor such as melanoma, head and neck, liver or kidney cancer. The material sequenced was CD4+ or CD8+ T cells sorted from blood, taken in a trial of the OX40 agonist ivuxolimab. CDR3: CASRDRATGELFF. The CDR3 DNA is TGTGCCAGCAGGGACAGGGCTACCGGGGAGCTGTTTTTT.